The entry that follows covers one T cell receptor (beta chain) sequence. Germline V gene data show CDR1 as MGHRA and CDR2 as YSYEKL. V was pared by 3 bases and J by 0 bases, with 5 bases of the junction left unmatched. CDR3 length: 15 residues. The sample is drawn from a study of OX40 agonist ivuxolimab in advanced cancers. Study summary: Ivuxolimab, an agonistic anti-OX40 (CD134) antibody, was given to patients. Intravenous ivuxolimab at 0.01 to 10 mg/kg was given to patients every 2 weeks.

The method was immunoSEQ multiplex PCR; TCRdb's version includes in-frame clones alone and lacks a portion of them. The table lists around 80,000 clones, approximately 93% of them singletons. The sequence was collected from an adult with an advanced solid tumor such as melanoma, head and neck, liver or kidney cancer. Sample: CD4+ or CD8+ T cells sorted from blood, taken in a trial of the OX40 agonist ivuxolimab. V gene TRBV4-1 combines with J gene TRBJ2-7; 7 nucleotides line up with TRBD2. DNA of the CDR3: TGCGCCAGCAGCCAGCTAGCGGAGAGCTCCTACGAGCAGTACTTC. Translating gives CASSQLAESSYEQYF.